This is a list of T cell receptor beta chains from one sample in a study of regulatory T cells in long-lasting Graves disease. One entry per CDR3 protein, called by TCRdb with MiXCR from the multiplex PCR reads. The sample yields hundreds of thousands of distinct CDR3 sequences, 15% to 20% seen once. These same records also appear under a second study, on T cells in Graves' hyperthyroidism and ophthalmopathy.

The starting material was peripheral blood mononuclear cells (PBMCs), obtained at new diagnosis, from a patient treated with antithyroid drugs. The receptors here all came from a woman aged 40-65 years with Graves disease. Both conserved end residues are part of each CDR3. D genes are given only for firm matches. For some rows the clone size is stated as once, few or many, or as a class when expanded; others skip it.

cdr3_nt cdr3_aa d_call j_call clone_size v_call
TGTGCCACCAGCAGCCTAGGGACAGTAAATGAGCAGTTCTTC CATSSLGTVNEQFF TRBD1 TRBJ2-1 NA TRBV15
TGTGCCAGCAGTTACGCGGGGGCAGGGGGAACCGGGGAGCTGTTTTTT CASSYAGAGGTGELFF NA TRBJ2-2 NA TRBV6-5
TGTGCCAGCAGCTTAGAAAGGGGAGAGACCCAGTACTTC CASSLERGETQYF NA TRBJ2-5 many TRBV11-2
TGTGCCAGCAGGGAACAGACAGATACGCAGTATTTT CASREQTDTQYF NA TRBJ2-3 many TRBV2
TGTGCCAGCAGTTTTGTGGCGGGGGCTGAGACCCAGTACTTC CASSFVAGAETQYF NA TRBJ2-5 many TRBV27
TGTGCCTGGAGTGTACCAGGGCCTAATTATGGCTACACCTTC CAWSVPGPNYGYTF NA TRBJ1-2 many TRBV30
TGTGCCAGCGGAGATACGCAGTATTTT CASGDTQYF NA TRBJ2-3 many TRBV7-9
TGTGCCAGCACCGCACAGGGGCCCACCTACGGGCAGTACTTC CASTAQGPTYGQYF TRBD1 TRBJ2-7 few TRBV7-9
TGTGCCAGCAGGAACTTAGGGGGTGGCGAGCAGTACTTC CASRNLGGGEQYF NA TRBJ2-7 many TRBV12-3/TRBV12-4
TGTGCCAGCAGTTCGGGGACAGTCGGTACCTACGAGCAGTACTTC CASSSGTVGTYEQYF TRBD1 TRBJ2-7 many TRBV28
TGTGCCAGCAGTGATAGGGGGGGGGGTACTGAAGCTTTCTTT CASSDRGGGTEAFF NA TRBJ1-1 many TRBV2
TGTGCCAGTAGTATAGTTGCCTTCCAAGAGACCCAGTACTTC CASSIVAFQETQYF NA TRBJ2-5 NA TRBV19
TGCAGTGCTAACCGGAGGGCGGGGGGACTCTCCTACAATGAGCAGTTCTTC CSANRRAGGLSYNEQFF TRBD2 TRBJ2-1 many TRBV20-1
TGTGCCAGCAGGACAGCCCTGGGCACAGATACGCAGTATTTT CASRTALGTDTQYF NA TRBJ2-3 many TRBV2
TGTGCCACCAGCAGAGGCGGGCAGGGCTACGAGCAGTACTTC CATSRGGQGYEQYF NA TRBJ2-7 few TRBV15
TGTGCCGCCGAGAGAGAGGGGGCGAATTATGGCTACACCTTC CAAEREGANYGYTF TRBD1 TRBJ1-2 few TRBV7-9
TGTGCCAGCAGCTTAAAAGGGGAAATAAACGGGGAGACCCAGTACTTC CASSLKGEINGETQYF NA TRBJ2-5 few TRBV7-8
TGCGCCAGCAGCCAGCGAGCCGGGACGGAGGGCTCCTACTACAATGAGCAGTTCTTC CASSQRAGTEGSYYNEQFF NA TRBJ2-1 few TRBV4-1
TGTGCCAGCAGCCCCGGACTTGTCTACAATGAGCAGTTCTTC CASSPGLVYNEQFF NA TRBJ2-1 many TRBV7-6
TGCGCCAGCAGCCAAGTCGGGGCCGACGGCGGCTACACCTTC CASSQVGADGGYTF NA TRBJ1-2 NA TRBV4-1
TGTGCCAGCTCACCAGGGGCAGGCGGGGACACTGAAGCTTTCTTT CASSPGAGGDTEAFF NA TRBJ1-1 many TRBV18
TGTGCCAGCAGCCAAGAACTAGCGGGGGGTCCTTTCTACGAGCAGTACTTC CASSQELAGGPFYEQYF TRBD2 TRBJ2-7 NA TRBV3-1
TGTGCCAGCAGTTTATCTGGTGGGGGCCCGATTCAAGAGACCCAGTACTTC CASSLSGGGPIQETQYF NA TRBJ2-5 few TRBV28
TGTGCCAGCAGCCCCCACCGTGGGGGGGGCATCGATGAGCAGTTCTTC CASSPHRGGGIDEQFF NA TRBJ2-1 few TRBV9
TGTGCCAGCAGCGACCCTAGCGGGGGGGCGTCAGATACGCAGTATTTT CASSDPSGGASDTQYF TRBD2 TRBJ2-3 NA TRBV9
TGTGCCTGGAGTTGGGCCTCAGGATCTGAAGCTTTCTTT CAWSWASGSEAFF NA TRBJ1-1 many TRBV30
TGTGCCAGCAGCGAGGGCCGGCTAGGGTCCTACGAGCAGTACTTC CASSEGRLGSYEQYF NA TRBJ2-7 many TRBV7-9
TGTGCCACCGGGGACAGAGACTACGAGCAGTACTTC CATGDRDYEQYF TRBD1 TRBJ2-7 few TRBV10-3
TGTGCCAGCAGTTTACAGGAGGGGGTCTACGAGCAGTACTTC CASSLQEGVYEQYF NA TRBJ2-7 many TRBV28
TGTGCCAGCAGTACTACGGGACACCAGGCCGGGGAGCTGTTTTTT CASSTTGHQAGELFF NA TRBJ2-2 many TRBV12-3/TRBV12-4
TGTGCCAGCAGCCAGAGGAGACTAGCGGGGGGAGGTTACAATGAGCAGTTCTTC CASSQRRLAGGGYNEQFF TRBD2 TRBJ2-1 once TRBV7-9
TGTGCCTGGAGTTCCTACAGGGGATCTAACTATGGCTACACCTTC CAWSSYRGSNYGYTF TRBD1 TRBJ1-2 many TRBV30
TGTGCCAGCAGAGAAAGCAGGGGGCAGCGAGAGACCCAGTACTTC CASRESRGQRETQYF TRBD1 TRBJ2-5 many TRBV6-1
TGTGCCAGCAGTCCTCCGACAGGGCGGAAAGAGACCCAGTACTTC CASSPPTGRKETQYF TRBD1 TRBJ2-5 few TRBV27
TGCGCCAGCAGCTTGAGTCCAGGGGGCTCTGGGGCCAACGTCCTGACTTTC CASSLSPGGSGANVLTF TRBD1 TRBJ2-6 NA TRBV5-1
TGTGCCAGCAGCTTAGGGCGGGGAAACAATGAGCAGTTCTTC CASSLGRGNNEQFF NA TRBJ2-1 few TRBV7-2
TGTGCCAGTAGTTCAACAGGGGCAGATACGCAGTATTTT CASSSTGADTQYF TRBD1 TRBJ2-3 few TRBV19
TGTGCCAGCAGGGCTACAGGGGAGCTAGCCAAAAACATTCAGTACTTC CASRATGELAKNIQYF TRBD1 TRBJ2-4 NA TRBV6-1
TGTGCCAGCAGTTTCTCCAGCGCCCAAGCAAACATTCAGTACTTC CASSFSSAQANIQYF NA TRBJ2-4 many TRBV12-3/TRBV12-4
TGTGCCACCAGTGATCCCACGTTTAGCGGGGCCTACACCGGGGAGCTGTTTTTT CATSDPTFSGAYTGELFF TRBD2 TRBJ2-2 many TRBV24-1
TGTGCCATCGGGGGGGGGGGCAATGAGCAGTTCTTC CAIGGGGNEQFF TRBD2 TRBJ2-1 once TRBV2
TGTGCCAGCTCACCACGGCAGACAGATGAAAAACTGTTTTTT CASSPRQTDEKLFF NA TRBJ1-4 many TRBV18
TGTGCCACCGGTCCGGGGGACAATGAGCAGTTCTTC CATGPGDNEQFF NA TRBJ2-1 medium-sized TRBV24-1
TGTGCCAGCAGCTTGCGGGCCGCGACAGGTGAGCAGTTCTTC CASSLRAATGEQFF NA TRBJ2-1 few TRBV9